This entry lists 20 T cell receptor beta chains sequenced from one sample in a study of spatial heterogeneity in lung cancer. Indicated time point: sample taken at primary tumor resection. Via MiXCR, TCRdb re-called the 5' RACE reads, giving one row per CDR3 protein. There are 40,000 or so distinct CDR3 sequences in the sample; approximately 3% occur only once, and around 36% lies in the top ten. The sequences come from normal lung tissue next to the tumor, collected at surgery. These receptors were taken from a male donor with early-stage non-small cell lung cancer.

As concerns this clonotype: With a much larger clone just one base away, this may be a read error. The CDR3 loop is CSAKRASTDTQYF. CDR3 DNA: TGCAGCGCGAAGCGGGCCTCCACAGATACGCAGTATTTT. The V call is TRBV29-1, the J call TRBJ2-3, with D possibly TRBD2 on 6 matching bases. CDR3 length equals 13 residues. Trimming took 7 bases from V and 2 from J, leaving 13 bases between them. Germline CDR1 is SQVTM and CDR2 is ANQGSEA.

This clonotype was seen repeatedly, ten times or more. In DNA, the CDR3 is TGTGCCAGCAGTACCGACAGGGCATTCCAGCCCCAGCATTTT. This encodes CASSTDRAFQPQHF. The V and J genes are TRBV6-2 or TRBV6-3 and TRBJ1-5; 7 bases fit TRBD1. From germline, CDR1 is MNHEY and CDR2 SVGEGT. The CDR3 length is 14 residues. J was trimmed by 7 bases and V by 5 bases; bases with no gene match: 8.

This clonotype has ten or more counts. CDR3 DNA sequence: TGTGCCAGCAGTCCCGTCTCCAAGGGGACGGGGGGCTCCGAGCAGTACTTC. This gives the protein CASSPVSKGTGGSEQYF. The chain uses TRBV28 and TRBJ2-7; a weak D match, TRBD2 (7 bases). This CDR3 spans 17 amino acids. Per the germline V gene, CDR1 is MDHEN and CDR2 is SYDVKM. Trimming removed 5 bases at V and 6 bases at J, with 26 bases between.

Ten or more counts support this clonotype. The genes are TRBV21-1 and TRBJ2-1; TRBD2 is the table's D call and was not checked against the DNA. TRBV21-1 is a pseudogene locus. The CDR3 is made up of 16 amino acids. The CDR3 loop reads CASSLRSLAGGHEQFF. Written as DNA, the CDR3 is TGTGCCAGCAGCCTACGGAGCCTAGCGGGGGGGCATGAGCAGTTCTTC.

This clonotype was counted many times. This chain joins TRBV20-1 and TRBJ2-3, with 10 positions matching TRBD2. Germline CDR1 is DFQATT and CDR2 is SNEGSKA (reference sequence). The CDR3 has 15 amino acids. Losses at the gene ends were 2 bases for V and 6 bases for J; bases not matched to a gene: 8. CDR3 in amino acids: CSARSLAGVGDTQYF. The CDR3 DNA is TGCAGTGCTAGAAGTCTAGCGGGAGTTGGGGATACGCAGTATTTT.

This clonotype was seen many times. DNA for the CDR3: TGTGCCACCAGTGATCCTTGGGCCGGGGGCGGCACAGATACGCAGTATTTT. Translated: CATSDPWAGGGTDTQYF. V and J are TRBV24-1 and TRBJ2-3, with D tentatively TRBD1 or TRBD2 (6 bases each). V gave up 3 bases and J gave up 1 base, with 16 bases separating them. This CDR3 contains 17 residues. Germline V lookup: CDR1 KGHDR, CDR2 SFDVKD.

Many counts were recorded for this clonotype. The V gene is TRBV6-6, the J gene TRBJ2-7; no firm D call. This CDR3 contains 11 residues. Germline V gene data show CDR1 as MNHNY and CDR2 as SVGAGI (reference sequence). V was clipped by 6 bases and J by 4 bases, with 7 bases between them. CDR3 protein: CASRAPYEQYF. CDR3 sequence (DNA): TGTGCCAGCAGAGCACCGTACGAGCAGTACTTC.

The table lists this clonotype with many counts. The chain carries TRBV9 and TRBJ2-2; D assignment may be TRBD1 or TRBD2 (6 bases each). Between the trimmed V and J ends, which lost 0 bases and 4 bases, there was a span of 10 bases. The length of the CDR3 is 15 residues. CDR1 is SGDLS and CDR2 is YYNGEE in the germline V gene. CDR3 sequence (DNA): TGTGCCAGCAGCGTAGAGGGGGGTGGCACCGGGGAGCTGTTTTTT. It specifies CASSVEGGGTGELFF.

This clonotype was picked up many times. The V and J genes are TRBV5-1 and TRBJ2-2; no definite D call. The CDR3 spans 13 residues. Germline CDR1 SGHRS, CDR2 YFSETQ. With 3 bases removed from V and 5 bases from J, the gap between germline ends came to 8 bases. The CDR3, as DNA: TGCGCCAGCAGCTCGGACCTGACCGGGGAGCTGTTTTTT. This translates into CASSSDLTGELFF.

This clonotype was observed a few times. The gene calls are TRBV6-5 and TRBJ2-6, with D perhaps matching TRBD2 (5 bases). The CDR3 covers 15 residues. V was pared by 6 bases and J by 2 bases, with 11 bases between. In germline, CDR1 is MNHEY, CDR2 SVGAGI. In DNA, the CDR3 is TGTGCCAGCAGGCGGAGGCTTACTGGGGCCAACGTCCTGACTTTC. Translation: CASRRRLTGANVLTF.

This clonotype was counted many times. V usage is TRBV11-2 and J usage is TRBJ2-5; D not certain. The CDR3 sequence is 13 residues long. CDR1 and CDR2 (germline): SGHAT, FQNNGV. The V and J ends lost 1 base and 3 bases respectively, with 6 bases between them. Written as DNA, the CDR3 is TGTGCCAGCAGCTTAGGTGAAAAAGAGACCCAGTACTTC. Translating gives CASSLGEKETQYF.

At least ten counts were recorded for this clonotype. This chain connects TRBV14 to TRBJ2-7, with no clear D. With 6 bases removed from V and 3 bases from J, the gap between germline ends came to 6 bases. Germline V gene sequence: CDR1 SGHDN, CDR2 FVKESK. This CDR3 is built from 11 residues. The CDR3 DNA reads TGTGCCAGCAGTCCCGGCTACGAGCAGTACTTC. Protein product: CASSPGYEQYF.

This clonotype was observed many times. The V and J genes are TRBV5-1 and TRBJ2-1; D ambiguous. Per the germline V gene, CDR1 is SGHRS and CDR2 is YFSETQ. The CDR3 contains 12 residues. Trimming shortened V by 0 bases and J by 8 bases, and 6 bases separated the two germline ends. The CDR3 sequence is CASSLGSYEQFF. CDR3 bases: TGCGCCAGCAGCTTGGGTAGTTATGAGCAGTTCTTC.

This clonotype was detected a few times. The chain uses TRBV28 and TRBJ1-2; no definite D call. Germline V CDR1 and CDR2: MDHEN, SYDVKM. With 2 bases removed from V and 2 bases from J, the gap between germline ends came to 9 bases. The CDR3 loop spans 14 amino acids. CDR3 residues: CASSLPGSNYGYTF. Written as DNA, the CDR3 is TGTGCCAGCAGTTTACCAGGCAGCAACTATGGCTACACCTTC.

This clonotype was detected many times. The rearrangement uses TRBV12-3 or TRBV12-4 and TRBJ2-1; D tentatively reads TRBD1 or TRBD2 (7 bases each). The CDR3 has 15 residues. V lost 5 bases and J lost 2, with 13 bases in between. CDR3 protein: CASSQGGAAYNEQFF. The CDR3 DNA reads as TGTGCCAGCAGTCAGGGGGGGGCCGCCTACAATGAGCAGTTCTTC.

This clonotype has a handful of counts. CDR3 protein: CAWKLNSPLHF. The CDR3 coding sequence is TGTGCCTGGAAGTTAAATTCACCCCTCCACTTT. The J gene is TRBJ1-6, the V gene TRBV30; the D is unclear. CDR3 length equals 11 residues. Per germline, CDR1 GTSNPN and CDR2 SVGIG (reference sequence). The V gene lost 4 bases and the J gene lost 7 bases, with 5 bases spanning the gap.

This clonotype was counted ten times or more. The chain is built from TRBV6-6 and TRBJ2-5, with TRBD1 identical over 8 bases. The CDR3 is made up of 15 amino acids. V gave up 5 bases and J gave up 5 bases; unmatched junction bases: 10. Germline V gene sequence: CDR1 MNHNY, CDR2 SVGAGI (reference sequence). The CDR3 protein is CASSGSGTGKETQYF. The DNA for the CDR3 is TGTGCCAGCAGTGGATCCGGGACAGGCAAGGAGACCCAGTACTTC.

This clonotype was seen repeatedly, ten times or more. The genes are TRBV6-6 and TRBJ2-3; TRBD1 matches 11 bases. From germline, CDR1 is MNHNY and CDR2 SVGAGI (reference sequence). The V gene end was trimmed by 2 bases and the J gene end by 6 bases; junction bases not matched to a gene: 4. The CDR3 consists of 15 residues. CDR3 nucleotides: TGTGCCAGCAGTTACCCTGGACAGGGGGCGGATACGCAGTATTTT. Amino acid sequence: CASSYPGQGADTQYF.

The DNA for the CDR3 is TGTGCCAGCAGCTTATCAGGGGACGGCGTGTACTTC. As protein: CASSLSGDGVYF. The chain couples TRBV7-9 to TRBJ2-7, with TRBD1 as a possible D gene (6 bases). This CDR3 has 12 amino acids. V was cut by 2 bases and J by 12 bases, with 14 bases left in between. Germline CDR1 and CDR2: SEHNR and FQNEAQ (reference sequence).

This clonotype was detected ten times or more. V and J are TRBV21-1 and TRBJ1-2. TRBV21-1 is termed a pseudogene. This CDR3 region has 13 residues. CDR3 coding DNA: TGTGCCAGCCCCTCCGGATGGGGTTATGGCTACACCTTC. Its protein is CASPSGWGYGYTF.